The T cell receptor (beta chain) described here comes from a study of siplizumab effects on memory and regulatory T cells. Study-level points and caveats: No assignable naive or memory phenotype existed for roughly 75-97% of proliferating CD4+ or CD8+ clones.

With respect to this clone: The antigen is not known.

Germline V gives CDR1 MNHNY, CDR2 SVGAGI (reference sequence). V shed 0 bases, J shed 4 bases, and the junction held 3 bases outside the gene matches. The CDR3 totals 15 residues. Assay used: immunoSEQ multiplex PCR; TCRdb lists only in-frame clones, some missing. Found here are roughly 110,000 clones, approximately 92% of them singletons; the top ten hold over 0.15%. Material: non-Treg CD4+ T cells sorted from blood. This TCR was sampled from a human donor in good health. The chain is built from TRBV6-6 and TRBJ1-2; 9 bases map to TRBD1. The CDR3 loop reads CASSYSGQGPYGYTF. For the CDR3, the DNA is TGTGCCAGCAGTTACTCCGGACAGGGGCCCTATGGCTACACCTTC.